The table lists the clone carrying this T cell receptor beta chain with a few counts. These data originate in a study of identical twins. Using its own MiXCR run on the 5' RACE reads, TCRdb lists one record per CDR3 protein. The data show a few hundred thousand distinct CDR3 sequences, roughly 15% seen once. V was shortened by 5 bases and J by 2 bases, with 22 bases between the two germline ends. This CDR3 region has 16 residues. Germline V gene sequence: CDR1 DFQATT, CDR2 SNEGSKA (reference sequence). The same sample was also used in a study of yellow fever vaccine responses in identical twins.

The sequenced material came from CD4+ T cells sorted from blood. The J gene is TRBJ2-7, the V gene TRBV20-1; either TRBD1 or TRBD2 may fit D (6 bases each). The sequence was collected from a woman aged 18-29 years in good health. CDR3 in DNA: TGCAGTGCTGGGAGGACAGAAGCACTGATACCCTACGAGCAGTACTTC. It yields the protein CSAGRTEALIPYEQYF.